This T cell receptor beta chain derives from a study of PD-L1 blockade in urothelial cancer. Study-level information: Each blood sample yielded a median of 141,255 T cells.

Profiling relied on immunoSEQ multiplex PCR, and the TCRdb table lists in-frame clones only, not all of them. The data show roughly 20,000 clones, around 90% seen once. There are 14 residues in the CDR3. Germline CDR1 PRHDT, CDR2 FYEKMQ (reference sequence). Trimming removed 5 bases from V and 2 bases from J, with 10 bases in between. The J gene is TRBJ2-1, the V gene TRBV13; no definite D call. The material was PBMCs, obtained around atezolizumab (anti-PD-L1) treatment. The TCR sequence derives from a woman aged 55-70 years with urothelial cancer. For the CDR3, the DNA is TGTGCCAGCAGCCTCCCTGACACCTACAATGAGCAGTTCTTC. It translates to CASSLPDTYNEQFF.